This is a list of T cell receptor beta chains from one sample in a study of blood T cell repertoires in COVID-19. The method was immunoSEQ multiplex PCR; TCRdb's version includes in-frame clones alone and lacks a portion of them. Of 320,000 or so clones in the sample, over 75% were seen once. Sequencing was done on a sample of PBMCs or T cells enriched from blood (not recorded which). The receptors here all came from a woman aged 25 to 39 who had recovered from COVID-19. CDR3s include the opening cysteine and the closing phenylalanine or tryptophan. Each record gives: J gene, clone size, V gene, D gene, CDR3 protein. D genes are given only for firm matches. Size is omitted from some rows. Given values are once, few, many or a class for expanded clones.

J gene: TRBJ2-3
clone size: -
V gene: TRBV30
D gene: TRBD2
CDR3 protein: CAWSVGLGTDTQYF

J gene: TRBJ1-1
clone size: -
V gene: TRBV29-1
D gene: TRBD1
CDR3 protein: CSVGDRMNTEAFF

J gene: TRBJ1-5
clone size: -
V gene: TRBV12-2
D gene: -
CDR3 protein: CASRDRVQPQHF

J gene: TRBJ2-1
clone size: -
V gene: TRBV27
D gene: -
CDR3 protein: CASSQGPNEQFF

J gene: TRBJ1-2
clone size: -
V gene: TRBV18
D gene: TRBD1
CDR3 protein: CASSPGTGGNYGYTF

J gene: TRBJ1-1
clone size: -
V gene: TRBV11-3
D gene: -
CDR3 protein: CASSDNAGSEAFF

J gene: TRBJ1-2
clone size: -
V gene: TRBV19
D gene: TRBD1
CDR3 protein: CASSNTGGSGYTF

J gene: TRBJ1-4
clone size: many
V gene: TRBV7-9
D gene: -
CDR3 protein: CASSLTRTTQEKLFF

J gene: TRBJ1-1
clone size: -
V gene: TRBV12-5
D gene: TRBD1
CDR3 protein: CASGTDRGSGEAFF

J gene: TRBJ1-2
clone size: -
V gene: TRBV6-5
D gene: -
CDR3 protein: CASRDPGDHYGYTF

J gene: TRBJ2-7
clone size: -
V gene: TRBV7-9
D gene: TRBD1
CDR3 protein: CASSLVGTGSYEQYF

J gene: TRBJ1-1
clone size: -
V gene: TRBV14
D gene: -
CDR3 protein: CASSARPGNTEAFF

J gene: TRBJ2-7
clone size: -
V gene: TRBV5-1
D gene: TRBD1
CDR3 protein: CASSLAGTGIGEQYF

J gene: TRBJ2-7
clone size: -
V gene: TRBV24-1
D gene: -
CDR3 protein: CATSDPGTYEQYF

J gene: TRBJ2-3
clone size: -
V gene: TRBV9
D gene: TRBD1
CDR3 protein: CASSPTGADTQYF

J gene: TRBJ2-3
clone size: -
V gene: TRBV6-4
D gene: -
CDR3 protein: CASSDLAGGADTQYF

J gene: TRBJ1-1
clone size: once
V gene: TRBV9
D gene: -
CDR3 protein: CASSVTGLRNTEAFF

J gene: TRBJ2-2
clone size: -
V gene: TRBV9
D gene: TRBD2
CDR3 protein: CASSAGLAGGPGTGELFF

J gene: TRBJ1-3
clone size: -
V gene: TRBV5-6
D gene: -
CDR3 protein: CASSLAAGNTIYF

J gene: TRBJ1-2
clone size: once
V gene: TRBV6-1
D gene: -
CDR3 protein: CASSEPPSYGYTF

J gene: TRBJ2-2
clone size: -
V gene: TRBV7-9
D gene: TRBD1
CDR3 protein: CASSQSPGTGRYTGELFF

J gene: TRBJ1-2
clone size: -
V gene: TRBV28
D gene: TRBD1
CDR3 protein: CASSEQGAGRGYTF

J gene: TRBJ2-3
clone size: -
V gene: TRBV10-3
D gene: TRBD1
CDR3 protein: CAISSWDRGDTDTQYF

J gene: TRBJ1-1
clone size: -
V gene: TRBV19
D gene: -
CDR3 protein: CASSISWTRNTEAFF

J gene: TRBJ1-1
clone size: -
V gene: TRBV7-2
D gene: TRBD1
CDR3 protein: CASSFDRDTEAFF

J gene: TRBJ1-1
clone size: -
V gene: TRBV19
D gene: -
CDR3 protein: CASSISRAVVTEAFF

J gene: TRBJ1-4
clone size: -
V gene: TRBV29-1
D gene: -
CDR3 protein: CSVAGSGASNEKLFF

J gene: TRBJ1-5
clone size: -
V gene: TRBV28
D gene: -
CDR3 protein: CASSFGSQGSNQPQHF

J gene: TRBJ2-7
clone size: -
V gene: TRBV4-3
D gene: TRBD2
CDR3 protein: CASSQSAGGGGYAQYF

J gene: TRBJ2-1
clone size: -
V gene: TRBV10-1
D gene: -
CDR3 protein: CASSEGSAGNEQFF

J gene: TRBJ1-5
clone size: few
V gene: TRBV10-3
D gene: TRBD1
CDR3 protein: CATTGQGGDQPQHF

J gene: TRBJ1-5
clone size: -
V gene: TRBV12-3/TRBV12-4
D gene: -
CDR3 protein: CASSLAQIQPQHF

J gene: TRBJ1-5
clone size: -
V gene: TRBV6-2/TRBV6-3
D gene: TRBD1
CDR3 protein: CASSWTTGAGIQPQHF

J gene: TRBJ1-1
clone size: -
V gene: TRBV21-1
D gene: -
CDR3 protein: CASSKEDREDTEAFF

J gene: TRBJ1-1
clone size: -
V gene: TRBV18
D gene: TRBD1
CDR3 protein: CASSPPVGTGFTEAFF

J gene: TRBJ2-7
clone size: once
V gene: TRBV14
D gene: -
CDR3 protein: CASSHRAGVGFYEQYF